This TCR beta chain was observed in a study of CD8 T cells in Susac syndrome. Trimming left V 6 bases short and J 3 bases short, with 14 bases between. The CDR3 contains 14 residues. CDR1 MNHEY and CDR2 SVGAGI come from the germline V gene. An amount of RNA that ranged from roughly 0.45 to 1 ug was reverse transcribed with random hexamers. The authors amplified TCR beta CDR3 across 54 Vbeta and 13 Jbeta using immunoSEQ multiplex PCR. Via MiXCR, TCRdb re-called the immunoSEQ multiplex PCR reads, giving one row per CDR3 protein. The profile shows 80,000 or so distinct CDR3 sequences, around 94% of them singletons. The authors carried out high-throughput sequencing of TCR beta. They applied it to CD8+ and CD4+ T cells obtained from blood. It was healthy donors who served as the controls, matched for age and sex. Bulk CD8+ and CD4+ cells came from magnetic negative isolation; CD8+ TEMRA by FACS.

Sample: CD8+ T cells from PBMCs. This chain joins TRBV6-5 and TRBJ1-2, with D perhaps matching TRBD1 (6 bases). The receptor comes from a human donor in good health. CDR3 amino acids: CASRWTAEDYGYTF. The CDR3 coding sequence is TGTGCCAGCAGATGGACAGCCGAGGACTATGGCTACACCTTC.